This T cell receptor beta chain came from a study of blood T cells in healthy people across ages. The CDR3 runs 15 residues. The germline gives CDR1 MNHEY, CDR2 SVGAGI. Trimming took 0 bases from V and 5 from J, leaving 13 bases between them. With a J-beta primer mix and a sample-barcoded 5' primer, a second PCR ran about 7 to 12 cycles. TCRdb re-derived calls from the 5' RACE reads in MiXCR, one entry per CDR3 protein. This table holds some 1.6 million distinct CDR3 sequences, roughly 30% found once. Per sample, no less than 6 micrograms of total RNA were extracted. In this sample, this clonotype turned up a few times.

Sequenced: blood. This TCR derives from a woman between 25 and 40 years old in good health. The chain is built from TRBV6-5 and TRBJ2-5; D might be TRBD2 (5 bases). The CDR3 is CASSYSERRGETQYF. The CDR3 DNA follows: TGTGCCAGCAGTTACTCGGAAAGGCGCGGGGAGACCCAGTACTTC.